This passage covers 27 T cell receptor beta chains from one sample sequenced in a study of blood T cells in healthy people across ages. The authors ran a second PCR of 7 to 11 cycles using a sample-barcoded 5' primer and a J-beta primer mix. MiXCR was run by TCRdb on the 5' RACE reads, yielding one entry per CDR3 protein. The repertoire includes about 830,000 distinct CDR3 sequences, roughly 60% of them detected once, and roughly 22% sits in the top ten. Sample: blood. The receptors here all came from a man younger than 40 in good health.

V gene TRBV7-2 combines with J gene TRBJ2-3; 7 nucleotides line up with TRBD2. This CDR3 is 13 amino acids long. The J segment lost 6 bases and the V segment lost 6 bases, leaving 6 bases of the junction unmatched. Germline CDR1 SGHTA, CDR2 FQGNSA. CDR3 nucleotide sequence: TGTGCCAGCAGAGGGCGGGAGCATGATACGCAGTATTTT. Translated, it gives CASRGREHDTQYF.

The chain joins TRBV12-3 or TRBV12-4 to TRBJ2-5; D may match TRBD1 or TRBD2 (5 bases each). The J call could be wrong; TRBJ2-4 is a better fit for the DNA end. This CDR3 is built from 13 residues. The CDR3 DNA sequence: TGTGCCAGCAGCCTGGGACCCCGAGGCATTCAGTACTTC. It specifies CASSLGPRGIQYF.

This clonotype showed up just once. The chain has TRBV7-9 and TRBJ2-5; TRBD1 agrees at 7 bases. The germline gives CDR1 SEHNR, CDR2 FQNEAQ (reference sequence). The CDR3 sequence is 14 residues long. With V trimmed by 5 bases and J by 2 bases, 5 bases remained unmatched. The CDR3 reads CASSLQGQQETQYF. The CDR3 DNA is TGTGCCAGCAGCCTACAGGGACAGCAAGAGACCCAGTACTTC.

The chain links TRBV6-5 to TRBJ1-2; no definite D call. The CDR3 sequence is 14 residues long. In germline, CDR1 is MNHEY, CDR2 SVGAGI. Trimming pared 2 bases from V and 5 bases from J, leaving 12 bases between. The DNA for the CDR3 is TGTGCCAGCAGTTACGCAAGGACCCGATATGGCTACACCTTC. Encoded protein: CASSYARTRYGYTF.

This clonotype was seen a handful of times. The V call is TRBV29-1, the J call TRBJ1-2, with D tentatively TRBD1 (5 bases). The CDR3 runs 13 residues. Germline V gene data show CDR1 as SQVTM and CDR2 as ANQGSEA. CDR3 region: CSVQGGFRDGYTF. The CDR3 DNA follows: TGCAGTGTCCAGGGCGGCTTTCGGGATGGCTACACCTTC.

CDR3 sequence: CASSQEAFDYEQYF. CDR3 nucleotides: TGTGCCAGCAGCCAAGAGGCCTTCGACTACGAGCAGTACTTC. This sequence joins TRBV4-2 and TRBJ2-5, with D unresolved. The last part of the DNA fits TRBJ2-7 better; the J call may be wrong. The V gene's germline CDR1 is LGHNA and CDR2 YNFKEQ. The CDR3 length is 14 residues.

This clonotype has more than one count but fewer than ten. The rearrangement uses TRBV5-1 and TRBJ2-3; 7 positions agree with TRBD1. This CDR3 spans 14 amino acids. The germline CDR1 and CDR2 sequences are SGHRS and YFSETQ. The junction had 3 bases not matched to a gene; V was cut back by 0 bases and J by 5 bases. In nucleotides, the CDR3 is TGCGCCAGCAGCTTGGGGACAGGTAAAGATACGCAGTATTTT. Translation gives CASSLGTGKDTQYF.

The chain combines TRBV7-2 with TRBJ1-2; no firm D call. Germline V gene sequence: CDR1 SGHTA, CDR2 FQGNSA. The CDR3 length is 13 residues. The V end was cut by 5 bases, the J end by 3 bases, with 10 bases between. CDR3 region: CASSPNPDYGYTF. CDR3 sequence (DNA): TGTGCCAGCAGCCCGAACCCGGACTATGGCTACACCTTC.

This sequence joins TRBV7-8 and TRBJ2-1; 8 bases line up with TRBD2. CDR1 SGHVS and CDR2 FQNEAQ come from the germline V gene. After removal of 5 bases from V and 9 bases from J, the junction contained 9 bases not matched to a gene. The CDR3 consists of 14 residues. The CDR3 nucleotides are TGTGCCAGCAGCCCCGGGAGGGAGGTCGGTGAGCAGTTCTTC. Encoded protein: CASSPGREVGEQFF.

The genes are TRBV11-1 and TRBJ2-4, with TRBD2 matching over 8 bases. Germline CDR1 SGHAT, CDR2 FQDESV (reference sequence). J lost 11 bases, V lost 5 bases, and 8 bases had no gene match. The CDR3 has 13 residues. CDR3 nucleotide sequence: TGTGCCAGCAGCCCCGGGACTAGTAGGGTTCAGTACTTC. It yields the protein CASSPGTSRVQYF.

V is TRBV9 and J is TRBJ2-1; D is unclear. The CDR3 covers 13 residues. V dropped 2 bases and J dropped 8 bases, with 11 bases sitting between them. From germline, CDR1 is SGDLS and CDR2 YYNGEE. Here the CDR3 reads CASSVQDVDEQFF. DNA for the CDR3: TGTGCCAGCAGCGTTCAAGATGTGGATGAGCAGTTCTTC. Using reference TRBV9 and TRBJ2-1 for the parts outside the CDR3, the full variable domain is DSGVTQTPKHLITATGQRVTLRCSPRSGDLSVYWYQQSLDQGLQFLIQYYNGEERAKGNILERFSAQQFPDLHSELNLSSLELGDSALYFCASSVQDVDEQFFGPGTRLTVL.

The gene calls are TRBV12-3 or TRBV12-4 and TRBJ1-1; 9 nucleotides align to TRBD1. Trimming at V came to 4 bases and at J to 2 bases, leaving 8 bases not matched to a gene. CDR3 length: 16 residues. This CDR3 is CASSSVGDRVNTEAFF. CDR3 in DNA: TGTGCCAGCAGTTCCGTGGGGGACAGGGTTAACACTGAAGCTTTCTTT.

The chain employs TRBV12-3 or TRBV12-4 and TRBJ1-5; D uncertain. Between the trimmed V and J ends, which lost 5 bases and 7 bases, there was a span of 12 bases. CDR3 length: 13 amino acids. The CDR3 coding sequence is TGTGCCAGCAGTGTGGGTCACAGCCAGCCCCAGCATTTT. Its translation is CASSVGHSQPQHF.

The J gene is TRBJ1-4, the V gene TRBV7-2; D uncertain. This CDR3 region has 15 residues. Trimming stripped 7 bases from V and 8 bases from J, with 20 bases between. From germline, CDR1 is SGHTA and CDR2 FQGNSA. CDR3 loop: CASTLSPQLGEKLFF. Here the CDR3 DNA reads TGTGCCAGCACCCTTTCCCCACAGTTAGGCGAAAAACTGTTTTTT.

The chain is built from TRBV20-1 and TRBJ1-2; D may be TRBD1 (5 bases). The germline V gene has CDR1 DFQATT and CDR2 SNEGSKA (reference sequence). V was trimmed by 0 bases and J by 2 bases, leaving 7 bases between them. The CDR3 length is 13 residues. The chain's CDR3 is CSAREGGNYGYTF. In DNA, the CDR3 is TGCAGTGCTAGAGAGGGGGGGAACTATGGCTACACCTTC.

The chain recombines TRBV5-1 with TRBJ1-3; TRBD1 might be the D (6 bases). Germline CDR1 reads SGHRS; CDR2 reads YFSETQ. V lost 4 bases, J lost 1 base, and 12 bases lay in between. This CDR3 is built from 15 residues. CDR3 DNA sequence: TGCGCCAGCAGCCAGTTACAGGGTTCTGGAAACACCATATATTTT. It encodes CASSQLQGSGNTIYF.

J is TRBJ2-1 and V is TRBV12-3 or TRBV12-4; D remains ambiguous. The CDR3 is 11 amino acids. The V and J ends lost 6 bases and 9 bases respectively, with 9 bases between them. In DNA form, the CDR3 reads TGTGCCAGCAGGTTCGTAGCTGAGCAGTTCTTC. Protein product: CASRFVAEQFF.

This clonotype has just one count. The gene calls are TRBV5-1 and TRBJ2-6, with a tentative D call TRBD1 (5 bases). Germline CDR1 reads SGHRS; CDR2 reads YFSETQ. With 1 base removed from V and 7 bases from J, the gap between germline ends came to 15 bases. This CDR3 spans 16 amino acids. The CDR3 reads CASSLSLSGLANVLTF. The CDR3 DNA sequence: TGCGCCAGCAGCTTGTCCCTCTCAGGGTTAGCCAACGTCCTGACTTTC.

The rearrangement joins TRBV7-9 to TRBJ2-7; 9 nucleotides align to TRBD1. Germline lookup yields CDR1 SEHNR and CDR2 FQNEAQ (reference sequence). The V and J ends lost 7 bases and 3 bases, in that order; junction bases with no gene match: 16. The CDR3 extends over 17 amino acids. In nucleotides, the CDR3 is TGTGCCAGCACCGGGCTGCTTGGGACAGGGCTCGTCTACGAGCAGTACTTC. It translates to CASTGLLGTGLVYEQYF.

The chain couples TRBV20-1 to TRBJ1-4; 7 bases fit TRBD1. Looked up from germline, CDR1 is DFQATT and CDR2 is SNEGSKA (reference sequence). The junction had 8 bases not matched to a gene; V was cut back by 2 bases and J by 5 bases. CDR3 size: 15 residues. The CDR3 nucleotides are TGCAGTGCTAGATCCGACCCAGGGGGGAATGAAAAACTGTTTTTT. Its protein is CSARSDPGGNEKLFF.

The rearrangement uses TRBV20-1 and TRBJ2-7; D is possibly TRBD2 (5 bases). Germline lookup yields CDR1 DFQATT and CDR2 SNEGSKA (reference sequence). The V and J ends lost 3 bases and 3 bases respectively, with 12 bases between them. This CDR3 is built from 13 residues. Here the CDR3 DNA reads TGCAGTGCTAGTGGCAGAGGGCTCTACGAGCAGTACTTC. The encoded protein is CSASGRGLYEQYF.

The rearrangement joins TRBV6-2 or TRBV6-3 to TRBJ2-5; 7 bases match TRBD1. The DNA matches TRBJ2-7 better at its end, which makes the J call doubtful. The CDR3 runs 12 residues. Germline CDR1 MNHEY, CDR2 SVGEGT. CDR3 bases: TGTGCCAGCACCGACAGGGCACGCGAGCAGTACTTC. It translates to CASTDRAREQYF.

This clonotype was found a few times. CDR3 amino acids: CASSAIEGWEQYF. CDR3 DNA: TGTGCCAGCAGTGCGATAGAGGGTTGGGAGCAGTACTTC. The chain has TRBV25-1 and TRBJ2-7, with a weak D call TRBD2 (5 bases). In germline, CDR1 is MGHDK, CDR2 SYGVNS. The V end was cut by 4 bases, the J end by 7 bases, with 14 bases between. This CDR3 spans 13 amino acids.

The genes are TRBV7-2 and TRBJ2-3, with 10 bases fitting TRBD1. The CDR3 is 12 amino acids. V lost 1 base and J lost 13; bases outside the gene matches: 2. CDR1 is SGHTA and CDR2 is FQGNSA in the germline V gene. This CDR3 is CASSLVGTGEYF. DNA of the CDR3: TGTGCCAGCAGCTTAGTGGGGACAGGGGAGTATTTT. The whole variable domain, filled in from reference TRBV7-2 and TRBJ2-3, reads GAGVSQSPSNKVTEKGKDVELRCDPISGHTALYWYRQSLGQGLEFLIYFQGNSAPDKSGLPSDRFSAERTGGSVSTLTIQRTQQEDSAVYLCASSLVGTGEYFGPGTRLTVL.

The chain has TRBV4-3 and TRBJ2-1; 10 bases match TRBD2. CDR1 is LGHNA, CDR2 YSLEER, per germline. V was pared by 0 bases and J by 13 bases, with 12 bases of the junction left unmatched. This CDR3 comprises 16 residues. The CDR3 DNA is TGCGCCAGCAGCCAAGATCCTAGCGGGAGTGTCGAGACCCAGTTCTTC. This codes for CASSQDPSGSVETQFF.

This clonotype was seen only a few times. V gene TRBV7-2 combines with J gene TRBJ2-7; 7 nucleotides agree with TRBD2. From germline, CDR1 is SGHTA and CDR2 FQGNSA. The trim removed 5 bases at V and 3 bases at J, leaving 7 bases unmatched. CDR3 length: 14 amino acids. The CDR3 nucleotides read TGTGCCAGCAGCCCCCCGGCTAGCGGCTACGAGCAGTACTTC. Its protein is CASSPPASGYEQYF.

This clonotype was picked up a small number of times. This chain joins TRBV5-1 and TRBJ1-2; D remains unclear. Germline V lookup: CDR1 SGHRS, CDR2 YFSETQ. Trimming took off 3 bases at V and 0 bases at J, with 9 bases between the two ends. The CDR3 length is 14 residues. The CDR3 spells CASSWTGANYGYTF. The CDR3, as DNA: TGCGCCAGCAGCTGGACCGGGGCTAACTATGGCTACACCTTC.